This T cell receptor beta chain comes out of a study of cytomegalovirus exposure and HLA in healthy donors. The PCR employed 60 Vbeta primers together with 13 Jbeta primers. Measured with immunoSEQ multiplex PCR; TCRdb has only the in-frame clones, and not every one. Seen here are about 140,000 clones, about three quarters observed once, and the top ten hold less than 5%. CDR1 SGHAT and CDR2 FQNNGV come from the germline V gene. The CDR3 runs 15 residues. Trimming removed 6 bases at V and 2 bases at J, with 16 bases between. The sequenced sample was PBMCs. The receptor's source is a man in his fifties or sixties in good health and CMV-seropositive. The chain is built from TRBV11-2 and TRBJ2-5; D not resolved. Here the CDR3 reads CASRKAELSQETQYF. CDR3 nucleotides: TGTGCCAGCAGGAAGGCGGAGCTGTCTCAAGAGACCCAGTACTTC.